This is a list of T cell receptor beta chains from one sample in a study of blood T cell repertoires in COVID-19. Only in-frame clones appear in the TCRdb table, and some are missing; sequencing was by immunoSEQ multiplex PCR. This table has 210,000 or so clones, 70% to 90% appearing once. The sequenced sample consisted of peripheral blood. The receptors stem from a woman aged 40 to 55 who had recovered from COVID-19. CDR3s include the opening cysteine and the closing phenylalanine or tryptophan. Each record gives: V gene, CDR3 protein.

TRBV19 CASSRGSGGHYEQYF
TRBV6-5 CASSLVRGYEQYF
TRBV11-3 CASSPGGQGGNTIYF
TRBV30 CAWIRGDGNTEAFF
TRBV6-2/TRBV6-3 CASIPWAGPGRDEQFF
TRBV19 CASSTRGGASGRSYNEQFF
TRBV6-5 CASRRGLAKILPQYF
TRBV7-9 CASSGYRATHDTEAFF
TRBV5-4 CASSFWRDRADTQYF
TRBV29-1 CSVATGGRGTEAFF
TRBV7-9 CASSLQATGSDTQYF
TRBV24-1 CATRRQGDTEAFF
TRBV27 CASSLGQVYEQYF
TRBV5-5 CASSLGMGSGARDF
TRBV28 CATLAGSFEDTQYF
TRBV19 CASKRVLSMDTEAFF
TRBV5-1 CASSLGTFLTPNTGELFF
TRBV5-1 CASSLGGQVIDEQYF
TRBV5-1 CASSATGTGATEAFF
TRBV11-2 CASSLSDSAYEQYF